Below, one T cell receptor (beta chain) is given with its context. The sample is drawn from a study of cytomegalovirus exposure and HLA in healthy donors. 60 Vbeta and 13 Jbeta primers were used in PCR. The assay was immunoSEQ multiplex PCR, and TCRdb's table has in-frame clones only and misses some. The repertoire holds under 200,000 clones, with roughly 80% as singletons. This CDR3 spans 14 amino acids. In germline, CDR1 is MDHEN, CDR2 SYDVKM. V trimming: 4 bases; J trimming: 8 bases; junction bases outside the gene matches: 8. The sequence came from a man aged 40-50 years in good health and CMV-seropositive. This rearrangement joins TRBV28 to TRBJ1-2; 9 bases agree with TRBD1. Sequencing used PBMCs. CDR3 sequence: CASSSSGTGSGYTF. CDR3 in DNA: TGTGCCAGCAGTTCCTCCGGGACAGGGTCCGGCTACACCTTC.